The subject of this entry is one TCR beta chain. The antigen it recognizes is unknown. No per-base quality is available; no much larger clone lies one base away. TCRbeta CDR3 regions were amplified from genomic DNA by means of the immunoSEQ Assay, a bias-controlled multiplex PCR. Per the authors' processing: Within the assay, amplification of reference gene primers was used to estimate how many nucleated cells each sample contained. To quantify the absolute abundance of each unique TCRbeta CDR3 rearrangement, sequence reads were collapsed and filtered. For each sample, productive Simpson clonality was calculated as the square root of Simpson's diversity index over productive rearrangements. Here the immuneACCESS table is served through TCRdb, limited to in-frame sequences with V and J called. Missing clones are a known gap in these copies; in checked studies unresolved V genes cover under half, and the rest lacks a known reason. V and J calls and clone size come straight from that table; D and trimming were deduced from the DNA. For this sample the table gives 200,000 or so clones, of which around four fifths were detected only once. The ten largest clonotypes hold about 6.9% of the sample.

The sample is drawn from a study of blood T cell repertoires in COVID-19 (dated by TCRdb to the early 2020s). General notes on the study: Samples from collaborators originated in the United States, Italy and Spain and spanned both the acute and convalescent phases of COVID-19. The prospective study material was composed of cDNA or gDNA derived from T cells, B-cell-depleted T cells, or PBMCs. Deeply sampled blood TCRbeta repertoires from subjects exposed to, actively infected with, or recovered from COVID-19 were included in the dataset. The repertoires were released in a freely available public database intended as a resource for research on the immune response to SARS-CoV-2. The samples were drawn from the first 160 participants of the ongoing ImmuneRACE study and from 950 to 1,500 subjects provided by 6 global collaborators. Sample metadata almost always included a de-identified subject ID, COVID-19 status, age in years and sex. HLA class I and class II types, where available, came from metadata supplied by the sample provider rather than from assay-based typing. Overall results and qualifications from the work: The quantity of clinical and demographic metadata differed by source and by participant and was supplied without curation.

CDR1 is given as MNHEY and CDR2 as SVGEGT, both from the germline V gene. Trimming leaves V shorter by 5 bases and J shorter by 6 bases, with the junction holding 12 bases beyond the gene matches. The CDR3 measures 16 amino acids from cysteine to phenylalanine. The only DNA kept is the CDR3, 48 bases in frame from the first base. The collaborating institutions used their own protocols to collect whole blood in K2EDTA tubes. Collaborator samples were shipped for TCRbeta analysis as frozen whole blood, isolated PBMCs, or DNA extracted from either sample type. Material: peripheral blood. The TCR was taken from a human donor with acute or convalescent COVID-19. The donor label of this sample is uncertain. Recombination linked TRBV6-2 or TRBV6-3 to TRBJ2-1; 8 junctional bases match TRBD2. The sequenced DNA: TGTGCCAGCAGTCCCGGAGCGGGAGCACGGGCCAATGAGCAGTTCTTC. Its product reads: CASSPGAGARANEQFF.